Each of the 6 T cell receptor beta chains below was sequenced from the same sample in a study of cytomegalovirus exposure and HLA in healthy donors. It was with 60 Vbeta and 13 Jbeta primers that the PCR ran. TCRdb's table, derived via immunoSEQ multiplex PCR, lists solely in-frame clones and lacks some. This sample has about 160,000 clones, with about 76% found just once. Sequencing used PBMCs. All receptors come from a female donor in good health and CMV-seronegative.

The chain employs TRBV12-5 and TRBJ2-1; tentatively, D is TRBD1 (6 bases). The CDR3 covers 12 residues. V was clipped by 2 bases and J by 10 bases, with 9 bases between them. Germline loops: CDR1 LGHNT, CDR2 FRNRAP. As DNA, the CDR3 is TGTGCTAGTGGTTTGACAGGGCCGGAGCAGTTCTTC. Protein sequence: CASGLTGPEQFF.

CDR3 coding DNA: TGTGCCAGCAGCTCATGGGACAGGGTAAACGAGCAGTACTTC. Translation: CASSSWDRVNEQYF. This chain links TRBV11-2 with TRBJ2-7; 9 nucleotides line up with TRBD1. The CDR3 has 14 amino acids. Trimming took 4 bases from V and 5 from J; bases not matched to a gene: 6. CDR1 and CDR2 from the germline V gene are SGHAT and FQNNGV.

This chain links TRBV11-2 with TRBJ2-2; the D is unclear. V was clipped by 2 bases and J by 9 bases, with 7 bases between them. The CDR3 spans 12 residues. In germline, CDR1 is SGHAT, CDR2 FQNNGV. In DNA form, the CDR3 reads TGTGCCAGCAGCTTAAGCTCCAGGGAGCTGTTTTTT. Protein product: CASSLSSRELFF.

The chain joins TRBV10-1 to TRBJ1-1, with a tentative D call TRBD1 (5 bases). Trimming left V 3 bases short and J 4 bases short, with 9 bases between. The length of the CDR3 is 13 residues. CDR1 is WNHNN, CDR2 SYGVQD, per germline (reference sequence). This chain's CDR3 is CASSDGGGTEAFF. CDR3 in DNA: TGCGCCAGCAGTGATGGGGGAGGCACTGAAGCTTTCTTT.

CDR3 in DNA: TGTGCCAGCAGCCTCTACCACGGGACTAGCGGGACCTACAATGAGCAGTTCTTC. It yields the protein CASSLYHGTSGTYNEQFF. The J gene is TRBJ2-1, the V gene TRBV7-3, with 13 bases lining up with TRBD2. This CDR3 is built from 18 residues. The J segment lost 2 bases and the V segment lost 5 bases, leaving 9 bases of the junction unmatched. CDR1 is SGHTA and CDR2 is FQGTGA in the germline V gene.

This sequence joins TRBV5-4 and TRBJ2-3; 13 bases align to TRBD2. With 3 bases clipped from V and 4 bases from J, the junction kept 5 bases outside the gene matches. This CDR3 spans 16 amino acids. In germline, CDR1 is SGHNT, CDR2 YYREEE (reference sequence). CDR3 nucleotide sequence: TGTGCCAGCAGCTACGGGACTAGCGGGGCTTCAGATACGCAGTATTTT. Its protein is CASSYGTSGASDTQYF.